This note documents a single T cell receptor (beta chain) sequence. Random hexamers were used to reverse transcribe the RNA input (about 0.45 to 1 ug). Each CDR3 protein is one row after TCRdb ran MiXCR on the immunoSEQ multiplex PCR reads. In the table there are approximately 230,000 distinct CDR3 sequences, around 95% of which are singletons. This sample was included in a study of CD8 T cells in Susac syndrome. Looked up from germline, CDR1 is LNHDA and CDR2 is SQIVND (reference sequence). V lost 4 bases and J lost 7; bases outside the gene matches: 8. The CDR3 spans 16 residues. The sample consisted of CD4+ T cells from PBMCs. The origin of this receptor is a human donor with multiple sclerosis. The chain uses TRBV19 and TRBJ1-6, with 9 nucleotides matching TRBD1. CDR3 sequence: CASSTYGQGLNSPLHF. DNA of the CDR3: TGTGCCAGTAGTACGTACGGACAGGGGCTCAATTCACCCCTCCACTTT.